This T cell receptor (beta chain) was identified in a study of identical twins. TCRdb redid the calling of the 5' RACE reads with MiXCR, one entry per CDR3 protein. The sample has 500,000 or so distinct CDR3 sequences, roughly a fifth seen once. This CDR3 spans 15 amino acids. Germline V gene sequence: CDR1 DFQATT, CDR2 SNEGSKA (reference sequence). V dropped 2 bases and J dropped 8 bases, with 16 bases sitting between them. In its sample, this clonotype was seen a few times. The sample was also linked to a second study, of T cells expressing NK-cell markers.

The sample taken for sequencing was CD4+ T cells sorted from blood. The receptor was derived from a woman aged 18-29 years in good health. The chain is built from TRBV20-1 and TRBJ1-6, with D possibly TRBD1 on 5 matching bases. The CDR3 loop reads CSARQGGLRYSPLHF. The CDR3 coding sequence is TGCAGTGCTAGACAGGGAGGGTTACGATATTCACCCCTCCACTTT.